One and the same sample provided the 4 T cell receptor beta chains below, sequenced in a study of shared clonotypes between healthy human individuals. The method was immunoSEQ multiplex PCR; TCRdb's version includes in-frame clones alone and lacks a portion of them. The top ten clones hold 1.4% of a sample with about 1 million clones, 65% to 80% of them seen once. The specimen sequenced was memory CD4+ T cells sorted from blood. Sample subset: CD45RA-negative fraction. These TCRs come from a man aged 18 to 30 in good health.

The CDR3 sequence: CASSRTSGTEQYF. The CDR3 DNA sequence: TGTGCCAGCAGCCGGACGTCAGGGACCGAGCAGTACTTC. The chain is built from TRBV7-9 and TRBJ2-7; tentatively, D is TRBD1 or TRBD2 (5 bases each). CDR3 length: 13 amino acids. V was cut by 5 bases and J by 6 bases, with 14 bases left in between. Germline CDR1 reads SEHNR; CDR2 reads FQNEAQ (reference sequence).

This clone appeared once. The sample holds other DNA sequences that translate to the same CDR3. The V and J genes are TRBV5-1 and TRBJ1-1; unclear D gene. Trimming cost V 1 base and J 2 bases, with 9 bases left between them. The CDR3 has 14 amino acids. From germline, CDR1 is SGHRS and CDR2 YFSETQ. The CDR3 bases are TGCGCCAGCAGCTTGCCCGGTTTAAACACTGAAGCTTTCTTT. It specifies CASSLPGLNTEAFF.

The rearrangement uses TRBV7-3 and TRBJ2-7, with D possibly TRBD2 on 6 matching bases. The CDR3 sequence is 15 residues long. In germline, CDR1 is SGHTA, CDR2 FQGTGA. The V end was cut by 0 bases, the J end by 2 bases, with 11 bases between. The CDR3: CASSLTGRGAYEQYF. CDR3 sequence (DNA): TGTGCCAGCAGCTTAACGGGGCGGGGAGCCTACGAGCAGTACTTC.

The chain has TRBV10-3 and TRBJ1-4; 7 bases fit TRBD1. This CDR3 spans 13 amino acids. The germline CDR1 and CDR2 sequences are ENHRY and SYGVKD. After removal of 4 bases from V and 5 bases from J, the junction contained 1 base not matched to a gene. The CDR3 DNA follows: TGTGCCATCAGTGGACAGGGAAATGAAAAACTGTTTTTT. Encoded protein: CAISGQGNEKLFF.